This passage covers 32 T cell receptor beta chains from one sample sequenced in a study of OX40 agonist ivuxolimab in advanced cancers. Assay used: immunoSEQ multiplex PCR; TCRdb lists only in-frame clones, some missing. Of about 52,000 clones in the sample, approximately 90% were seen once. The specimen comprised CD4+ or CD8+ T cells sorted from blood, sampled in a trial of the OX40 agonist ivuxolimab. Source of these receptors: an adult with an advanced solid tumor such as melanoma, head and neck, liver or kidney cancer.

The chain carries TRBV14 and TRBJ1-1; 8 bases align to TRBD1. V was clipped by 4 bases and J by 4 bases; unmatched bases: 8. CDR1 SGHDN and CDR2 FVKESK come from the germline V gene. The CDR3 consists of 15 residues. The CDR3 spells CASSLDRGVVTEAFF. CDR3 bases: TGTGCCAGCAGCCTTGACAGGGGAGTTGTCACTGAAGCTTTCTTT. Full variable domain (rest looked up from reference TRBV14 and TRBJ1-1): EAGVTQFPSHSVIEKGQTVTLRCDPISGHDNLYWYRRVMGKEIKFLLHFVKESKQDESGMPNNRFLAERTGGTYSTLKVQPAELEDSGVYFCASSLDRGVVTEAFFGQGTRLTVV.

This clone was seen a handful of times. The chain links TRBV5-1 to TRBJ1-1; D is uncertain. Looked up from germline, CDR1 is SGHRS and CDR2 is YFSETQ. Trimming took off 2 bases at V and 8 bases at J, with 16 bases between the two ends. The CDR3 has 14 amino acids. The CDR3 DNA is TGCGCCAGCAGCTTAGGTTCGACGGGCGGGGAAGCTTTCTTT. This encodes CASSLGSTGGEAFF.

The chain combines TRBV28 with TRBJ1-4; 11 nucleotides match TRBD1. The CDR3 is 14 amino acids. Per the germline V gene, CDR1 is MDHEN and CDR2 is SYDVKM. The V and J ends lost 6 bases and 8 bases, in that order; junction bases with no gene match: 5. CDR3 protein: CASSPGQGAEKLFF. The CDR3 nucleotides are TGTGCCAGCAGCCCCGGACAGGGGGCAGAAAAACTGTTTTTT.

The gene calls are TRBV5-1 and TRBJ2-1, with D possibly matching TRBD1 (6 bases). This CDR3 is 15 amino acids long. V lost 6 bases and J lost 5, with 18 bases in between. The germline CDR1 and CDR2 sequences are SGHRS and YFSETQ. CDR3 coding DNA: TGCGCCAGCATCCAGGGGTCAAAGAAACACAATGAGCAGTTCTTC. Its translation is CASIQGSKKHNEQFF.

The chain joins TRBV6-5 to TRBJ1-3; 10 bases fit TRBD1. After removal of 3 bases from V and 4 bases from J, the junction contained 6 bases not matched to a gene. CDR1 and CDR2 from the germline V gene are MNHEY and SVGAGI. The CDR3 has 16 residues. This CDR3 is CASSYSGTGDGNTIYF. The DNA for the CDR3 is TGTGCCAGCAGTTATTCCGGGACAGGGGACGGAAACACCATATATTTT.

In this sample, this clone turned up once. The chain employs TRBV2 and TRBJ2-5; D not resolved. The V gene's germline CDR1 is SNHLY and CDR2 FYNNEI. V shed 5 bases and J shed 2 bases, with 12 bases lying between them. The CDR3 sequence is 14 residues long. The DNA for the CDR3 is TGTGCCAGCAGTTTTCCGGGCTCTCAAGAGACCCAGTACTTC. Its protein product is CASSFPGSQETQYF.

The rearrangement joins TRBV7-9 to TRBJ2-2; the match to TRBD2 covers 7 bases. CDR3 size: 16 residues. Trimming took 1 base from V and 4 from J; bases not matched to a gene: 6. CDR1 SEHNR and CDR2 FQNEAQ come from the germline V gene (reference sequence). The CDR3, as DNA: TGTGCCAGCAGCTTAGAAGGAGCGGGGTTCACCGGGGAGCTGTTTTTT. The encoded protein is CASSLEGAGFTGELFF.

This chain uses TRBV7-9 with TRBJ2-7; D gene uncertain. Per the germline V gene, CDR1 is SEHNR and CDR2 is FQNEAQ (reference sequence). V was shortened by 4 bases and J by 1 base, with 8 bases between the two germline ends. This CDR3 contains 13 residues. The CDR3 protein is CASSSLPSYEQYF. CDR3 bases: TGTGCCAGCAGCTCACTCCCGTCCTACGAGCAGTACTTC.

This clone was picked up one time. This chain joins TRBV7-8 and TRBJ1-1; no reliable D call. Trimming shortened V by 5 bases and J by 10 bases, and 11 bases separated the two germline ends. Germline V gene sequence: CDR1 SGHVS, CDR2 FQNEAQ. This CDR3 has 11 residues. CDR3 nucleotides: TGTGCCAGCAGCCCTATATGGGGAGCTTTCTTT. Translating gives CASSPIWGAFF.

The CDR3, as DNA: TGTGCCAGCAGCTTAGGACAGGGGGACGAGCAGTACTTC. This codes for CASSLGQGDEQYF. The genes are TRBV13 and TRBJ2-7, with TRBD1 matching 8 bases. With 0 bases clipped from V and 5 bases from J, the junction kept 0 bases outside the gene matches. Germline V gene data show CDR1 as PRHDT and CDR2 as FYEKMQ (reference sequence). The length of the CDR3 is 13 residues.

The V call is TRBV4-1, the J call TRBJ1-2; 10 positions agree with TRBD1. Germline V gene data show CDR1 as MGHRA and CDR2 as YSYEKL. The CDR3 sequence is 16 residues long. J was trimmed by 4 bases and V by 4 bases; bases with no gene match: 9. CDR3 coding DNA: TGCGCCAGCAGCCTAGAACGGACAGGGGGAGGCTATGGCTACACCTTC. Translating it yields CASSLERTGGGYGYTF.

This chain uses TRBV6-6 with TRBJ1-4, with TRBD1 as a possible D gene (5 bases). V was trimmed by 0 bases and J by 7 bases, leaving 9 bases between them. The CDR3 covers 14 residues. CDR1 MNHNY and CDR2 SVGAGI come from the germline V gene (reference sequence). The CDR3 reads CASSYSTGSEKLFF. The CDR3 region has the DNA TGTGCCAGCAGTTACTCTACAGGAAGTGAAAAACTGTTTTTT.

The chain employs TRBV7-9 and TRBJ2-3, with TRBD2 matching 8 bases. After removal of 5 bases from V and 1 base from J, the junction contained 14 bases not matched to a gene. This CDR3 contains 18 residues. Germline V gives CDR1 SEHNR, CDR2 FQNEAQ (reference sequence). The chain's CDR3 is CASSPPPVLRGGTDTQYF. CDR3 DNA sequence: TGTGCCAGCAGCCCACCCCCCGTCTTGCGGGGGGGCACAGATACGCAGTATTTT.

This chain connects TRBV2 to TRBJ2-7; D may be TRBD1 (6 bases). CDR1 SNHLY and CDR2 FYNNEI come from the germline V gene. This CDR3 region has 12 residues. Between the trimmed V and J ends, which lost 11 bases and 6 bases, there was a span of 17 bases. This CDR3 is CAYQRGGSEQYF. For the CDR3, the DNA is TGTGCCTACCAACGAGGGGGTAGCGAGCAGTACTTC. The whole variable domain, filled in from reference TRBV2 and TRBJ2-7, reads EPEVTQTPSHQVTQMGQEVILRCVPISNHLYFYWYRQILGQKVEFLVSFYNNEISEKSEIFDDQFSVERPDGSNFTLKIRSTKLEDSAMYFCAYQRGGSEQYFGPGTRLTVT.

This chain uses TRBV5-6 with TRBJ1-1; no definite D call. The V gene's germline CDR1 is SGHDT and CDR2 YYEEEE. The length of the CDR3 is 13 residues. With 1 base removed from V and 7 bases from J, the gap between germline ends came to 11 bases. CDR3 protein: CASSLLVRVEAFF. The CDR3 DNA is TGTGCCAGCAGCTTGCTTGTTCGGGTTGAAGCTTTCTTT.

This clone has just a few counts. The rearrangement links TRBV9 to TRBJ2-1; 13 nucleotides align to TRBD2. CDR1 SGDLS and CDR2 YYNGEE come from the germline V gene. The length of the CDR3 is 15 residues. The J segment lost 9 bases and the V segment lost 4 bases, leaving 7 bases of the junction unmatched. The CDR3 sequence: CASSPTSGGPREQFF. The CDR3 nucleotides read TGTGCCAGCAGCCCGACTAGCGGGGGGCCCCGTGAGCAGTTCTTC.

CDR3 nucleotide sequence: TGTGCCAGCAGTGAAGCGAGGGGGATGAACACCGGGGAGCTGTTTTTT. Its translation is CASSEARGMNTGELFF. This chain links TRBV6-1 with TRBJ2-2, with TRBD1 as a possible D gene (6 bases). V was pared by 0 bases and J by 1 base, with 9 bases between. The CDR3 loop spans 16 amino acids. Germline CDR1 reads MNHNS; CDR2 reads SASEGT.

CDR3: CASSPSPGGTDTQYF. In nucleotides, the CDR3 is TGTGCCAGCAGTCCAAGCCCGGGTGGGACAGATACGCAGTATTTT. The chain joins TRBV6-6 to TRBJ2-3; D is unclear. The germline V gene has CDR1 MNHNY and CDR2 SVGAGI (reference sequence). Trimming removed 5 bases at V and 3 bases at J, with 15 bases between. The CDR3 runs 15 residues.

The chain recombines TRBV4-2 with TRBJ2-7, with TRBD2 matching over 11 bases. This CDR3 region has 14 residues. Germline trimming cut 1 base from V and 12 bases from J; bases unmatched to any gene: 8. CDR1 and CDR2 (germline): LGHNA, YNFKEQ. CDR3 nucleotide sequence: TGTGCCAGCAGCCAAGGACTAGCGGGGCCCCCTCTGTACTTC. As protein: CASSQGLAGPPLYF.

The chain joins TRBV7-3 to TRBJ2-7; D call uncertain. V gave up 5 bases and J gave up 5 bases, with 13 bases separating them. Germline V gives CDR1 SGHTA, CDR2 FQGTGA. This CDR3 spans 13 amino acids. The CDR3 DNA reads TGTGCCAGCAGCCCCGGACCAGCGAACGAGCAGTACTTC. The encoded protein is CASSPGPANEQYF.

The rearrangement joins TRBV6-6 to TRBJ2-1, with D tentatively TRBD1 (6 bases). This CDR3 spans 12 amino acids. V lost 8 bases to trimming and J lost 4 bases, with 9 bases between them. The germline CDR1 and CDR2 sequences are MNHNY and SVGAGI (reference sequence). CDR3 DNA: TGTGCCAGCTCGGACAGATACAATGAGCAGTTCTTC. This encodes CASSDRYNEQFF.

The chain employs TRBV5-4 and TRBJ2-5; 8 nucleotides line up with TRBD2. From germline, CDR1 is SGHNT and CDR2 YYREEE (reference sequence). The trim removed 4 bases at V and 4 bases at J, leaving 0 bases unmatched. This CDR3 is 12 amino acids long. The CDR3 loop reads CASSRGGETQYF. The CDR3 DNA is TGTGCCAGCAGCCGGGGGGGAGAGACCCAGTACTTC.

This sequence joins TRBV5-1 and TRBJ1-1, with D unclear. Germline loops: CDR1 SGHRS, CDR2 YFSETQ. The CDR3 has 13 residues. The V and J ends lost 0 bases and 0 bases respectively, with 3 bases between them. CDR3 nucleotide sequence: TGCGCCAGCAGCTTGGAAATGAACACTGAAGCTTTCTTT. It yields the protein CASSLEMNTEAFF. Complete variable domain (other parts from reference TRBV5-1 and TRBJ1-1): KAGVTQTPRYLIKTRGQQVTLSCSPISGHRSVSWYQQTPGQGLQFLFEYFSETQRNKGNFPGRFSGRQFSNSRSEMNVSTLELGDSALYLCASSLEMNTEAFFGQGTRLTVV.

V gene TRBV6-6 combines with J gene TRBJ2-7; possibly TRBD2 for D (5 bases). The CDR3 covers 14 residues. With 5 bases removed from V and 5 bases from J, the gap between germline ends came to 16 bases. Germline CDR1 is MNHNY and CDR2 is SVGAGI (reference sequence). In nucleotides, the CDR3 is TGTGCCAGCAGTGGTCTAGCACCCGGGGACGAGCAGTACTTC. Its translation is CASSGLAPGDEQYF.

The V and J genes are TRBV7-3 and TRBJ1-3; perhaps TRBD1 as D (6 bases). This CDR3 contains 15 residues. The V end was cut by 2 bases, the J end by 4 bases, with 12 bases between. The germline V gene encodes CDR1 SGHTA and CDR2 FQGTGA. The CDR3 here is CASSLRTVRGNTIYF. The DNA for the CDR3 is TGTGCCAGCAGCTTACGGACAGTAAGAGGAAACACCATATATTTT. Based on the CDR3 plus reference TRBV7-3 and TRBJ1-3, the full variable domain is GAGVSQTPSNKVTEKGKYVELRCDPISGHTALYWYRQSLGQGPEFLIYFQGTGAADDSGLPNDRFFAVRPEGSVSTLKIQRTERGDSAVYLCASSLRTVRGNTIYFGEGSWLTVV.

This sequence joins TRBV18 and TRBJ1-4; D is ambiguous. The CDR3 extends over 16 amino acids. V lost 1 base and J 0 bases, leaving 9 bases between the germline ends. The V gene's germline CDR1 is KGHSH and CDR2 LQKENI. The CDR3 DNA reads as TGTGCCAGCTCACCACAGGGAGGGTCAACTAATGAAAAACTGTTTTTT. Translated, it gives CASSPQGGSTNEKLFF.

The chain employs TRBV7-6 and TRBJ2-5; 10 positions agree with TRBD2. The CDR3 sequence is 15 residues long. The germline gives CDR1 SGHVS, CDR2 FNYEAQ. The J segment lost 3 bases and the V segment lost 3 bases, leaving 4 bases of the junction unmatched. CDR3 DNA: TGTGCCAGCAGCTTGGAGCGGGGGGGGGAAGAGACCCAGTACTTC. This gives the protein CASSLERGGEETQYF.

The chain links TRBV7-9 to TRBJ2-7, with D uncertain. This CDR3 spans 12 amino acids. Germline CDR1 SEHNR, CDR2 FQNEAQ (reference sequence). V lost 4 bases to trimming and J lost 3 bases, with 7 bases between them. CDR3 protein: CASSSENYEQYF. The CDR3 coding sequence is TGTGCCAGCAGCTCAGAAAACTACGAGCAGTACTTC.

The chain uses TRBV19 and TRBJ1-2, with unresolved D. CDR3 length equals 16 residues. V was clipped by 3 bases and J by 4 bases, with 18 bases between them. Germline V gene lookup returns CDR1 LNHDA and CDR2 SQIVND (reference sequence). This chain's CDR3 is CASSISDSLRRYGYTF. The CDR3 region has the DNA TGTGCCAGTAGTATCTCTGACTCCCTACGGCGCTATGGCTACACCTTC.

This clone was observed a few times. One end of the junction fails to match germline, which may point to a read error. This chain's CDR3 is CASSQEWQGYTEAFF. CDR3 in DNA: TGCGCCAGCAGCCAAGAGTGGCAGGGCTACACTGAAGCTTTCTTT. V and J are TRBV7-9 and TRBJ1-1, with TRBD1 as a possible D gene (5 bases). Germline CDR1 is SEHNR and CDR2 is FQNEAQ (reference sequence). There are 15 residues in the CDR3. Combining the CDR3 with reference TRBV7-9 and TRBJ1-1 gives the whole variable domain DTGVSQNPRHKITKRGQNVTFRCDPISEHNRLYWYRQTLGQGPEFLTYFQNEAQLEKSRLLSDRFSAERPKGSFSTLEIQRTEQGDSAMYLCASSQEWQGYTEAFFGQGTRLTVV.

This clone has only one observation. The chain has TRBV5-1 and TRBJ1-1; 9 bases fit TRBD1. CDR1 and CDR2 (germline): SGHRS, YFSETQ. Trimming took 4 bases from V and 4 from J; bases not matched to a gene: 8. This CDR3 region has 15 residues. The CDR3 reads CASSLQGQGRTEAFF. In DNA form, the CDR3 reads TGCGCCAGCAGCCTACAGGGACAGGGACGCACTGAAGCTTTCTTT. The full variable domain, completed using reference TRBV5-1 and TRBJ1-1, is KAGVTQTPRYLIKTRGQQVTLSCSPISGHRSVSWYQQTPGQGLQFLFEYFSETQRNKGNFPGRFSGRQFSNSRSEMNVSTLELGDSALYLCASSLQGQGRTEAFFGQGTRLTVV.

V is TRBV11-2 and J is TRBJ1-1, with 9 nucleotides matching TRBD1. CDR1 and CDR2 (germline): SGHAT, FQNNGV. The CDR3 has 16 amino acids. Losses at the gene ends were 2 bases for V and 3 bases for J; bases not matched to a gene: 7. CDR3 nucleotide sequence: TGTGCCAGCAGCTTACCCAAACAGGGGGCGGACACTGAAGCTTTCTTT. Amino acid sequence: CASSLPKQGADTEAFF. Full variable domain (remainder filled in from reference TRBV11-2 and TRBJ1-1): EAGVAQSPRYKIIEKRQSVAFWCNPISGHATLYWYQQILGQGPKLLIQFQNNGVVDDSQLPKDRFSAERLKGVDSTLKIQPAKLEDSAVYLCASSLPKQGADTEAFFGQGTRLTVV.